This paragraph reports one T cell receptor (beta chain). What antigen it recognizes has not been identified. Per-base quality was not reported, and no clone a single base away is much larger than it. Library method: the immunoSEQ multiplex PCR assay. Following the manufacturer's protocol, the hsTCRB Kit was used to amplify rearranged TCR beta chain sequences. An Illumina MiSeq was used to sequence the TCRB libraries. In the authors' own workflow: Demultiplexing, trimming and gene mapping were performed with the kit vendor's proprietary platform. TCRdb's version of the immuneACCESS table is confined to in-frame rearrangements and falls short of the full clone set. An unresolved V gene accounts for under half of the shortfall where checked; the remainder is of unknown origin. The V and J calls and clone size are taken from that table; D and trimming were inferred from the DNA. The sample yields roughly 72,000 clones; roughly nine tenths were counted once. The ten largest clones take up about 0.6% of the sample.

The time point label corresponds to: week 5, during vaccination. Each vaccine dose, consisting of 300 ug of a 20-mer mutant IDH1 peptide in Montanide, was administered subcutaneously with topical imiquimod. All donors had newly diagnosed IDH1-mutant astrocytomas of WHO grade 3 or 4 that showed loss of nuclear ATRX. The samples were drawn from NOA16, a multicentre, single-arm, open-label phase I trial in Germany that tested a mutant IDH1 peptide vaccine in humans for the first time. The DNeasy Blood and Tissue Kit was used to extract genomic DNA from EDTA blood for TCRB sequencing. Looking up the germline V gene (reference sequence) yields CDR1 LNHNV and CDR2 YYDKDF. A distance of 13 bases separates the germline ends of V and J, which lose 0 bases and 2 bases respectively. Measured from the cysteine to the phenylalanine, the CDR3 is 16 residues long. Only the CDR3 DNA is retained, 48 bases long and in frame from the first base.

This sample is part of a study of a mutant IDH1 vaccine in newly diagnosed glioma (TCRdb year 2021). About the investigation overall: Across visits V03 through V10, patients got a total of eight vaccinations, given in weeks 1, 3, 5, 7, 11, 15, 19 and 23. In the chemotherapy-containing groups, vaccination started alongside temozolomide cycles, whereas in patients who had radiotherapy alone it started 4-6 weeks after radiotherapy. The roughly 34 treated patients were 62.5% male and roughly 40% female, with a mean age of approximately 40 years. Prior to enrollment, standard therapy consisting of radiotherapy alone, temozolomide alone, or radiochemotherapy with temozolomide had been administered to patients, with the combination being received by most patients. Peripheral blood was collected at six visits: V03 (baseline), V05, V07, V10, V12 and V13. For exploratory analyses, approximately 23 treated patients had longitudinal TCRB deep sequencing done wherever samples were available.

Results and caveats for the whole study, not just this receptor: Pseudoprogression seemed to be unrelated to changes in the top peripheral T cell clonotypes found by TCRB sequencing. The authors noted that analyses of patient blood samples could not be reproduced because of sample limitations. Across multiple MHC alleles, vaccine-induced immune responses were seen in more than 90% of patients. Availability determined which PBMC samples were chosen for TCRB deep sequencing.

The rearrangement combines TRBV15 with TRBJ2-5; no D gene is confidently identified. The sample here was PBMCs, taken from a glioma patient whose treatment included an IDH1 peptide vaccine. This receptor was taken from a woman aged 45 to 65 with glioma. The DNA sequence is as follows: TGTGCCACCAGCAGAGATCAGAATCTGCTACAAGAGACCCAGTACTTC. Translated, this gives CATSRDQNLLQETQYF.